The 14 T cell receptor beta chains given below trace back to one sample, sequenced in a study of PD-L1 blockade in urothelial cancer. The method was immunoSEQ multiplex PCR; TCRdb's version includes in-frame clones alone and lacks a portion of them. Seen here are roughly 40,000 clones, 81% observed once, and the top ten hold approximately 2.9%. The specimen was PBMCs, collected around atezolizumab (anti-PD-L1) treatment. These receptors were collected from a man aged 65 to 79 with urothelial cancer.

The chain recombines TRBV9 with TRBJ2-2; the D gene is possibly TRBD2 (6 bases). V was pared by 0 bases and J by 2 bases, with 17 bases between. This CDR3 comprises 18 residues. Germline V lookup: CDR1 SGDLS, CDR2 YYNGEE. For the CDR3, the DNA is TGTGCCAGCAGCGTAGCCTACCCCGGGACTCTAAACACCGGGGAGCTGTTTTTT. It is translated as CASSVAYPGTLNTGELFF.

The chain recombines TRBV7-2 with TRBJ1-4; weak D call: TRBD1 (5 bases). Germline lookup yields CDR1 SGHTA and CDR2 FQGNSA. Trimming took off 2 bases at V and 8 bases at J, with 6 bases between the two ends. The CDR3 totals 12 residues. This CDR3 reads CASSLKGEKLFF. The DNA for the CDR3 is TGTGCCAGCAGCTTAAAGGGGGAAAAACTGTTTTTT.

There are a few counts of this clone. The chain joins TRBV29-1 to TRBJ2-7; the match to TRBD1 covers 12 bases. The J segment lost 2 bases and the V segment lost 2 bases, leaving 7 bases of the junction unmatched. The CDR3 loop spans 16 amino acids. Germline V gene lookup returns CDR1 SQVTM and CDR2 ANQGSEA. CDR3 loop: CSVERSGTGGPYEQYF. The CDR3, as DNA: TGCAGCGTTGAACGGAGCGGGACAGGGGGCCCCTACGAGCAGTACTTC.

This chain joins TRBV15 and TRBJ2-5; D ambiguous. This CDR3 spans 14 amino acids. The V gene lost 0 bases and the J gene lost 4 bases, with 9 bases spanning the gap. Germline lookup yields CDR1 LNHNV and CDR2 YYDKDF (reference sequence). The CDR3 DNA sequence: TGTGCCACCAGCAGAGATCAGCTAGTAGAGACCCAGTACTTC. Translation: CATSRDQLVETQYF.

This clone was recorded a few times. The rearrangement joins TRBV30 to TRBJ1-4; TRBD1 is a possible D gene (5 bases). This CDR3 has 12 residues. The germline V and J ends were trimmed by 4 bases and 8 bases, with 11 bases remaining between them. Germline V lookup: CDR1 GTSNPN, CDR2 SVGIG (reference sequence). The CDR3 DNA sequence: TGTGCCTGGATGCAGGGTCGGGAAAAACTGTTTTTT. Translation gives CAWMQGREKLFF.

J is TRBJ2-6 and V is TRBV27; D is undetermined. This CDR3 is built from 14 residues. Germline CDR1 reads MNHEY; CDR2 reads SMNVEV (reference sequence). V dropped 5 bases and J dropped 0 bases, with 5 bases sitting between them. This chain's CDR3 is CASSLSSGANVLTF. The CDR3 region has the DNA TGTGCCAGCAGTCTAAGCTCTGGGGCCAACGTCCTGACTTTC.

The chain is built from TRBV9 and TRBJ2-2; 7 bases are shared with TRBD2. Germline CDR1 reads SGDLS; CDR2 reads YYNGEE. The CDR3 length is 17 residues. Germline trimming cut 0 bases from V and 0 bases from J; bases unmatched to any gene: 5. The CDR3 reads CASSVGQAGTNTGELFF. CDR3 nucleotides: TGTGCCAGCAGCGTAGGCCAAGCGGGGACGAACACCGGGGAGCTGTTTTTT. Full variable domain (missing parts from reference TRBV9 and TRBJ2-2): DSGVTQTPKHLITATGQRVTLRCSPRSGDLSVYWYQQSLDQGLQFLIQYYNGEERAKGNILERFSAQQFPDLHSELNLSSLELGDSALYFCASSVGQAGTNTGELFFGEGSRLTVL.

The rearrangement joins TRBV15 to TRBJ2-3; 9 bases line up with TRBD2. This CDR3 region has 18 residues. CDR1 and CDR2 from the germline V gene are LNHNV and YYDKDF (reference sequence). V was pared by 2 bases and J by 4 bases, with 13 bases of the junction left unmatched. CDR3 region: CATSRRSSSGTSADTQYF. In DNA, the CDR3 is TGTGCCACCAGCAGAAGATCATCTAGCGGGACCTCAGCAGATACGCAGTATTTT.

The CDR3 region is CASSVTGSNEKLFF. Written as DNA, the CDR3 is TGTGCCAGCAGCGTTACAGGTTCTAATGAAAAACTGTTTTTT. The chain employs TRBV9 and TRBJ1-4; D may be TRBD1 (5 bases). Germline CDR1 and CDR2: SGDLS and YYNGEE. Trimming took off 2 bases at V and 3 bases at J, with 8 bases between the two ends. This CDR3 region has 14 residues.

V gene TRBV30 combines with J gene TRBJ2-3; 11 bases agree with TRBD2. CDR3 length: 13 amino acids. The V segment lost 5 bases and the J segment 9 bases; nucleotides outside the gene matches: 7. The germline V gene encodes CDR1 GTSNPN and CDR2 SVGIG (reference sequence). In DNA form, the CDR3 reads TGTGCCTGGGGCGGACTAGCGGGTAACACGCAGTATTTT. Amino acid sequence: CAWGGLAGNTQYF.

CDR3 coding DNA: TGTGCCACCAGCAGAGATCTAACCCAGGGGGCTTGGTCCTACGAGCAGTACTTC. This gives the protein CATSRDLTQGAWSYEQYF. The genes are TRBV15 and TRBJ2-7, with TRBD1 matching over 8 bases. The CDR3 loop spans 18 amino acids. In germline, CDR1 is LNHNV, CDR2 YYDKDF (reference sequence). V shed 0 bases and J 1 base; nucleotides not matched to a gene: 11.

The chain is built from TRBV5-6 and TRBJ2-3; unclear D gene. CDR1 is SGHDT and CDR2 is YYEEEE in the germline V gene. V was clipped by 0 bases and J by 0 bases, with 5 bases between them. The CDR3 covers 14 residues. CDR3 in DNA: TGTGCCAGCAGCTTGGGTAGAAGCACAGATACGCAGTATTTT. It translates to CASSLGRSTDTQYF. Drawing the rest from reference TRBV5-6 and TRBJ2-3, the complete variable domain is DAGVTQSPTHLIKTRGQQVTLRCSPKSGHDTVSWYQQALGQGPQFIFQYYEEEERQRGNFPDRFSGHQFPNYSSELNVNALLLGDSALYLCASSLGRSTDTQYFGPGTRLTVL.

The rearrangement links TRBV11-2 to TRBJ2-7; 9 bases are shared with TRBD1. Looked up from germline, CDR1 is SGHAT and CDR2 is FQNNGV. The CDR3 length is 14 residues. J lost 5 bases, V lost 5 bases, and 7 bases had no gene match. CDR3 loop: CASSVGQGADEQYF. The CDR3 bases are TGTGCCAGCAGCGTGGGACAGGGTGCGGACGAGCAGTACTTC.

This clone was found a few times. The V and J genes are TRBV9 and TRBJ1-1, with 7 bases aligning to TRBD1. The CDR3 length is 14 residues. V trimming: 4 bases; J trimming: 0 bases; junction bases outside the gene matches: 3. The germline CDR1 and CDR2 sequences are SGDLS and YYNGEE. CDR3 in DNA: TGTGCCAGCAGCTCGACAGGGTTGAACACTGAAGCTTTCTTT. Protein: CASSSTGLNTEAFF.